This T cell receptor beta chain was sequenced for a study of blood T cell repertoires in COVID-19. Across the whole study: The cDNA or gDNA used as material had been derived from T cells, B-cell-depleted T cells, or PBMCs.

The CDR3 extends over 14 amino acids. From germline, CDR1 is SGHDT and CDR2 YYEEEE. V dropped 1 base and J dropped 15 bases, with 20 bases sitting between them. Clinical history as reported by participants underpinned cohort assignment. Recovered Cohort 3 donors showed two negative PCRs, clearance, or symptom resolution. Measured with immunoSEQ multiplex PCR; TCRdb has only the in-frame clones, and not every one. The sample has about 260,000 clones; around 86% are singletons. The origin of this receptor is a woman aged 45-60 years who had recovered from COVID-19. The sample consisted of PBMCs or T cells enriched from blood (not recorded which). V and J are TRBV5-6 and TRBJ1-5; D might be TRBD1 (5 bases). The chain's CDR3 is CASSLRGTAGLAHF. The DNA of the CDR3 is TGTGCCAGCAGCTTGAGGGGCACCGCGGGGTTGGCGCATTTT. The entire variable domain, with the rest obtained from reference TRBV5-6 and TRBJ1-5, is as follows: DAGVTQSPTHLIKTRGQQVTLRCSPKSGHDTVSWYQQALGQGPQFIFQYYEEEERQRGNFPDRFSGHQFPNYSSELNVNALLLGDSALYLCASSLRGTAGLAHFGDGTRLSIL.